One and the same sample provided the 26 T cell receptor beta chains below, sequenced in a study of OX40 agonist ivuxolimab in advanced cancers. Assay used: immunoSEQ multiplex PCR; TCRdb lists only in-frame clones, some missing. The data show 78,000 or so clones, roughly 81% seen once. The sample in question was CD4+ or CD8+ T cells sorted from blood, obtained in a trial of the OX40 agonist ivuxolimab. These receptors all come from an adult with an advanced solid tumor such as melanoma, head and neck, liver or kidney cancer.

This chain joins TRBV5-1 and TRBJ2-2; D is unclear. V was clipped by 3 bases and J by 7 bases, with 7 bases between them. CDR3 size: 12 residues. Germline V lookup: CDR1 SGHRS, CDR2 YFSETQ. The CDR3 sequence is CASSSEVGELFF. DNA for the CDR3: TGCGCCAGCAGCTCAGAAGTCGGGGAGCTGTTTTTT.

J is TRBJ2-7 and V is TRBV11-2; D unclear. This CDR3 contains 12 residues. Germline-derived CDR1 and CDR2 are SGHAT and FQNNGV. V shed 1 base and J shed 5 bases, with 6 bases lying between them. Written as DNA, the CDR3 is TGTGCCAGCAGCTTAGTAGGGAACGAGCAGTACTTC. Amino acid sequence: CASSLVGNEQYF.

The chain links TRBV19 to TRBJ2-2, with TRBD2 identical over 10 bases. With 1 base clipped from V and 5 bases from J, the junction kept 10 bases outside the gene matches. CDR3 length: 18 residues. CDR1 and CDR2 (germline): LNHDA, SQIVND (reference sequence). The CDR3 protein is CASSIALAGVRGTGELFF. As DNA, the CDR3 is TGTGCCAGTAGTATAGCCCTAGCGGGAGTTCGGGGTACCGGGGAGCTGTTTTTT.

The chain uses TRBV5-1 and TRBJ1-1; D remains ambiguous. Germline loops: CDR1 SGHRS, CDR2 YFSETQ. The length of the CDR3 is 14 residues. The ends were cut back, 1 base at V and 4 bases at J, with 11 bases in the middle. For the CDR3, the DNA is TGCGCCAGCAGCTTGAGGCCTCGGAGCACTGAAGCTTTCTTT. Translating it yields CASSLRPRSTEAFF.

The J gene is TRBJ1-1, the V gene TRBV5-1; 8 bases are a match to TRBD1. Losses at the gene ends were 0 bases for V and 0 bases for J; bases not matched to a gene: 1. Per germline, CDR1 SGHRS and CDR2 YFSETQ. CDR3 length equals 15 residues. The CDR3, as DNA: TGCGCCAGCAGCTTGGGGGACAGGATGAACACTGAAGCTTTCTTT. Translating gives CASSLGDRMNTEAFF.

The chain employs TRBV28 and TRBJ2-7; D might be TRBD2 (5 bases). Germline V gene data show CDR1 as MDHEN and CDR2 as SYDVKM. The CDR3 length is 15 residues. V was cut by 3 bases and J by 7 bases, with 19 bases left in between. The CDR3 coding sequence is TGTGCCAGCAGTTTGGGAGTAGACTCCCTGGGGGAGCAGTACTTC. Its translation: CASSLGVDSLGEQYF.

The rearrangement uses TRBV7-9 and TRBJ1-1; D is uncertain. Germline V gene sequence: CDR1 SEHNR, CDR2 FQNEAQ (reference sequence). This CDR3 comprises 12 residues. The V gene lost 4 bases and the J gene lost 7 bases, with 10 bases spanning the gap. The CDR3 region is CASSSPTDEAFF. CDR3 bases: TGTGCCAGCAGCTCCCCCACGGATGAAGCTTTCTTT.

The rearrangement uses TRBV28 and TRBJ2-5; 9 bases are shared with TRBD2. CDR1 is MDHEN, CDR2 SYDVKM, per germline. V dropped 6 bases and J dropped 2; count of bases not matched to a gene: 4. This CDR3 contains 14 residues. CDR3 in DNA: TGTGCCAGCAGCCTAGCGGGACCACAAGAGACCCAGTACTTC. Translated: CASSLAGPQETQYF.

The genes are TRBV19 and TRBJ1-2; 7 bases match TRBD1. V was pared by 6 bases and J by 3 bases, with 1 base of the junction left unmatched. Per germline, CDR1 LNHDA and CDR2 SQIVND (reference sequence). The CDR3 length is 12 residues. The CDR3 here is CASRTGDYGYTF. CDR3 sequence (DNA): TGTGCCAGTAGAACAGGGGACTATGGCTACACCTTC.

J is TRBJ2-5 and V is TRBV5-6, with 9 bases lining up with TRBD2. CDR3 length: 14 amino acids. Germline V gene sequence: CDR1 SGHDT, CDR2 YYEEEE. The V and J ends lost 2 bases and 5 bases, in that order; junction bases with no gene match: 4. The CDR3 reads CASSFSGSGETQYF. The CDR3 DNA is TGTGCCAGCAGCTTTAGCGGGAGTGGGGAGACCCAGTACTTC.

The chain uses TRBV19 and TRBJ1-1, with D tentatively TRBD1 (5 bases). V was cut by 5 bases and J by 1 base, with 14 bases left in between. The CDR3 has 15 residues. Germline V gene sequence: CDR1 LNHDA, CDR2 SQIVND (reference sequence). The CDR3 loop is CASSVGPDGNTEAFF. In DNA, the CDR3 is TGTGCCAGTAGTGTGGGGCCCGATGGGAACACTGAAGCTTTCTTT. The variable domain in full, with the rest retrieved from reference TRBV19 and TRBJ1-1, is DGGITQSPKYLFRKEGQNVTLSCEQNLNHDAMYWYRQDPGQGLRLIYYSQIVNDFQKGDIAEGYSVSREKKESFPLTVTSAQKNPTAFYLCASSVGPDGNTEAFFGQGTRLTVV.

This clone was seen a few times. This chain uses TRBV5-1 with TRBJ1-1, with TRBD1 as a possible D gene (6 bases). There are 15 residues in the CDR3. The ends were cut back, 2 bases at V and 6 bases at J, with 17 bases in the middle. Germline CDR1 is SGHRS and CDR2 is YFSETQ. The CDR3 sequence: CASSLPSQGIAEAFF. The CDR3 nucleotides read TGCGCCAGCAGCTTACCTAGTCAGGGGATTGCTGAAGCTTTCTTT.

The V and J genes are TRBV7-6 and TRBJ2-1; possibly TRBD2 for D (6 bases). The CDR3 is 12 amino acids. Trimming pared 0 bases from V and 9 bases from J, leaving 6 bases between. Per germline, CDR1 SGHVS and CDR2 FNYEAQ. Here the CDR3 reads CASSLAGGEQFF. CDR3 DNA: TGTGCCAGCAGCTTAGCGGGGGGTGAGCAGTTCTTC.

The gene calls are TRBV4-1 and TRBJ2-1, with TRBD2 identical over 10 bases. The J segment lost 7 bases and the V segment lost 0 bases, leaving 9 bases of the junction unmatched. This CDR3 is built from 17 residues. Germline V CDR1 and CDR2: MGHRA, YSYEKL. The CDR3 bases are TGCGCCAGCAGCCAAGATCTACCTAGCGGGAGCTCGAATGAGCAGTTCTTC. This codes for CASSQDLPSGSSNEQFF.

In DNA, the CDR3 is TGTGCCAGTAGGGCAGGGGGATTGGGGACTGAAGCTTTCTTT. Amino acid sequence: CASRAGGLGTEAFF. V and J are TRBV19 and TRBJ1-1; TRBD1 matches at 7 bases. Trimming took 6 bases from V and 5 from J; bases not matched to a gene: 9. CDR3 length: 14 residues. The germline gives CDR1 LNHDA, CDR2 SQIVND (reference sequence).

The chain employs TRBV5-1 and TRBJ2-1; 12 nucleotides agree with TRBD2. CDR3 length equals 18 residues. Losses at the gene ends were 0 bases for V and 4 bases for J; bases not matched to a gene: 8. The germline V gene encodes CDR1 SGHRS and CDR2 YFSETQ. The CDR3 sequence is CASSLAWTSGNMYNEQFF. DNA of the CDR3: TGCGCCAGCAGCTTGGCCTGGACTAGCGGGAATATGTACAATGAGCAGTTCTTC.

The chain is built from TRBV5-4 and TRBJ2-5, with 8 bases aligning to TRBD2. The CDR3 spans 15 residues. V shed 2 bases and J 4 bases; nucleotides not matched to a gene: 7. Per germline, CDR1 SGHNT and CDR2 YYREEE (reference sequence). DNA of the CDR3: TGTGCCAGCAGCTTAGATACCGGGAGGGGAGAGACCCAGTACTTC. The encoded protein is CASSLDTGRGETQYF. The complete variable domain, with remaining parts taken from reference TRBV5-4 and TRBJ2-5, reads ETGVTQSPTHLIKTRGQQVTLRCSSQSGHNTVSWYQQALGQGPQFIFQYYREEENGRGNFPPRFSGLQFPNYSSELNVNALELDDSALYLCASSLDTGRGETQYFGPGTRLLVL.

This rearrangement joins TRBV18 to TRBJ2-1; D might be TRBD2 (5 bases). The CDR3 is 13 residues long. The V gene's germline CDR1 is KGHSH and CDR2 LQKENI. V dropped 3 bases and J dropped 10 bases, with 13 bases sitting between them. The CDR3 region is CASSPLDFYEQFF. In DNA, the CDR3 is TGTGCCAGCTCACCGCTGGACTTCTACGAGCAGTTCTTC.

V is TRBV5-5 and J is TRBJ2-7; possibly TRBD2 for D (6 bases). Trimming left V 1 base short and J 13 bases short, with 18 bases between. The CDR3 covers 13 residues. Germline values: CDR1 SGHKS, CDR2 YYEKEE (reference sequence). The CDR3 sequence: CASSLRDSSQRYF. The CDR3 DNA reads TGTGCCAGCAGCTTGAGGGACTCCAGTCAGCGCTACTTC.

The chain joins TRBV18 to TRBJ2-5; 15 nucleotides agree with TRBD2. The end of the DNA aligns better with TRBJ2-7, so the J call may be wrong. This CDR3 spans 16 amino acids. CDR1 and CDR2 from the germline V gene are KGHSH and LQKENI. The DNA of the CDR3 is TGTGCCAGCTCAAGGACTAGCGGGAGGGCCGGGTACGAGCAGTACTTC. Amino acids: CASSRTSGRAGYEQYF.

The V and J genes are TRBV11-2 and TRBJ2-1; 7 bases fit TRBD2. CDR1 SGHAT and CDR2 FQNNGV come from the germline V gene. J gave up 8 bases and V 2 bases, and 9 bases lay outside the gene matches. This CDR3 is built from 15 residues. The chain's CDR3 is CASSLLGGPYDEQFF. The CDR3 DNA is TGTGCCAGCAGCTTATTGGGAGGGCCGTACGATGAGCAGTTCTTC.

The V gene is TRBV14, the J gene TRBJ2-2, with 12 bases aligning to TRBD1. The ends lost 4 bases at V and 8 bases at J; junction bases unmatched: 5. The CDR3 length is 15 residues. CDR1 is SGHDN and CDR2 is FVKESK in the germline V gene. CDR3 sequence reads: CASSPGTGGKGELFF. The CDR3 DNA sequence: TGTGCCAGCAGCCCTGGGACAGGGGGCAAAGGGGAGCTGTTTTTT.

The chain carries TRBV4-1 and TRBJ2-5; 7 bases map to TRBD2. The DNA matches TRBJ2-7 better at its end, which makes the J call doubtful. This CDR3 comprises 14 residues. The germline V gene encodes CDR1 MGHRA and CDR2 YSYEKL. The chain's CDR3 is CASSLGDYGYEQYF. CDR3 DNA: TGCGCCAGCAGCCTCGGGGACTACGGTTACGAGCAGTACTTC.

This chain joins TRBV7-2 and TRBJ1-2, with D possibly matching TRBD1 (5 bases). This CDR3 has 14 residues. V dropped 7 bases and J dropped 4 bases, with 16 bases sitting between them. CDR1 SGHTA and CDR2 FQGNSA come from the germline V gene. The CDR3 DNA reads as TGTGCCAGCACCGTCCTGAGGGACGGCTATGGCTACACCTTC. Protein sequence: CASTVLRDGYGYTF.

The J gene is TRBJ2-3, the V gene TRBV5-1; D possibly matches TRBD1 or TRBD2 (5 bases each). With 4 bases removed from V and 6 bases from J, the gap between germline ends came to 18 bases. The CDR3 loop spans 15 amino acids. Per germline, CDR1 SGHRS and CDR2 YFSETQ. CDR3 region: CASSILGTLGDTQYF. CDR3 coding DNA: TGCGCCAGCAGCATATTAGGGACCCTGGGTGATACGCAGTATTTT. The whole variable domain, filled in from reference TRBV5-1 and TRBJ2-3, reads KAGVTQTPRYLIKTRGQQVTLSCSPISGHRSVSWYQQTPGQGLQFLFEYFSETQRNKGNFPGRFSGRQFSNSRSEMNVSTLELGDSALYLCASSILGTLGDTQYFGPGTRLTVL.

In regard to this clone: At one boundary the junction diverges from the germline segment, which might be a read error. This chain's CDR3 is CATGTGHEQYF. CDR3 coding DNA: TGTGCCACTGGGACGGGGCACGAGCAGTACTTC. This chain uses TRBV4-1 with TRBJ2-7; D possibly uses TRBD1 or TRBD2 (5 bases each). Per the germline V gene, CDR1 is MGHRA and CDR2 is YSYEKL. CDR3 size: 11 residues.